This T cell receptor beta chain was identified during a study of CD8+ T cells in alopecia areata. As to treatment: oral pan-JAK inhibitor, 5-10 mg twice daily. The sequencing template was cDNA reverse transcribed from extracted RNA. Using immunoSEQ multiplex PCR, the repertoire was profiled, and TCRdb retains in-frame clones only, with some absent. The table lists roughly 200,000 clones, around two fifths of them singletons. This CDR3 region has 14 residues. The V gene's germline CDR1 is ENHRY and CDR2 SYGVKD. The V gene lost 3 bases and the J gene lost 5 bases, with 12 bases spanning the gap. Sequencing was performed on CD4+ T cells sorted from blood, taken between weeks 30 and 35, from a patient treated with tofacitinib. The chain combines TRBV10-3 with TRBJ2-3; a weak D match, TRBD1 (6 bases). This receptor was obtained from a human donor with alopecia areata. The DNA of the CDR3 is TGTGCCATCAGTGAAGGGGGACGGGAAGATACGCAGTATTTT. It is translated as CAISEGGREDTQYF.